Sequencing of this T cell receptor beta chain was carried out in a study of cytomegalovirus exposure and HLA in healthy donors. Study results and caveats: Compared with the approximately 680-donor mean, an Asian-associated ancestry cluster reportedly had fewer N-insertions, according to a later analysis.

To note about this clone: Its antigen is still unknown.

This PCR relied on a set of 60 Vbeta primers and 13 Jbeta primers. Clones were read by immunoSEQ multiplex PCR, and TCRdb kept only the in-frame ones, dropping some. The sample holds 230,000 or so clones, approximately 91% seen once. The origin of this receptor is a girl aged 2-10 years in good health and CMV-seronegative. Sequencing input: PBMCs.

CDR3 bases: TGTGCCAGCAGCTCCGGGACACATAACTACGAGCAGTACTTC. Translated: CASSSGTHNYEQYF. This chain connects TRBV7-2 to TRBJ2-7, with a tentative D call TRBD1 (6 bases). Germline CDR1 reads SGHTA; CDR2 reads FQGNSA. Trimming stripped 4 bases from V and 3 bases from J, with 13 bases between. The CDR3 has 14 residues.